This T cell receptor beta chain was sequenced for a study of technical replicates of blood from several donors. The protocol was immunoSEQ multiplex PCR, while the TCRdb copy is restricted to in-frame clones and leaves out a portion. The profile shows around 75,000 clones, around nine tenths of them singletons. This clone was seen more than once but under ten times. Germline V lookup: CDR1 MNHEY, CDR2 SMNVEV (reference sequence). V shed 5 bases, J shed 7 bases, and the junction held 8 bases outside the gene matches. CDR3 length: 16 residues. The sequence was collected from a human donor in good health. Sequencing was performed on T cells isolated from PBMCs. The rearrangement joins TRBV27 to TRBJ2-1; 13 bases match TRBD2. DNA of the CDR3: TGTGCCAGCAGTCTAGGACTAGCGGGAGTTGTTAATGAGCAGTTCTTC. Translated, it gives CASSLGLAGVVNEQFF.